The sequence of this T cell receptor (beta chain) was determined in a study of shared T cell receptors in the human thymus (dated by TCRdb to the early 2020s). In terms of the full investigation: The study investigated the way shared, self-reactive T-cell receptor alpha chains are produced in the human thymus.

A single count supports this clone. The clone's antigen remains unknown. Base qualities are not provided; no much larger clone lies one nucleotide away. Receptor amplification or capture employed the immunoSEQ multiplex PCR assay. The clones in this table, taken by TCRdb from immuneACCESS, are in-frame only. Not every clone is retained; where verified, under half of the shortfall comes from an unresolved V gene, and the cause of the rest is unknown. The sample table contains some 400,000 clones; only one count was recorded for over 90% of them. The ten largest make up 0.015% to 0.025% of the sample. Compared with germline, V lacks 4 bases and J lacks 2 bases; bases without a gene match: 10. From the cysteine through the phenylalanine, the CDR3 covers 16 amino acids. Of all the DNA, just the CDR3 is kept, 48 bases in frame from base 1. CDR1 and CDR2 are drawn from the germline V gene (reference sequence): SGHNT, YYREEE.

This receptor was identified in a human donor. The sample was thymocytes. The chain is assembled from TRBV5-4 and TRBJ2-3; TRBD2 agrees with 7 junctional bases. The CDR3: CASSPRLAVDTDTQYF. The base sequence is TGTGCCAGCAGCCCCAGGCTAGCGGTCGACACAGATACGCAGTATTTT.